This T cell receptor (beta chain) was profiled in a study of CD8+CD57+ T cells in acquired aplastic anemia. Study-level points and caveats: Controls and patients did not differ significantly in CD8+ Simpson's diversity.

The V end was cut by 8 bases, the J end by 5 bases, with 12 bases between. Germline loops: CDR1 DFQATT, CDR2 SNEGSKA (reference sequence). The CDR3 contains 11 residues. Points on this clonotype: No antigen is known for it.

The use of genomic DNA as template underpinned the TCR beta VDJ and CDR3 profiling. TCRdb independently ran MiXCR on the reads; one entry per CDR3 protein. The table lists about 400,000 distinct CDR3 sequences, about two thirds of them singletons, with around 4% in the top ten. The chain is built from TRBV20-1 and TRBJ2-5; D may be TRBD2 (5 bases). The sequence came from a human donor in good health, serving as a control. Material for sequencing was sorted CD4+, CD8+, or CD8+CD57+ T cells (not recorded which) from PBMCs. The CDR3 sequence: CSFERGETQYF. DNA of the CDR3: TGCAGTTTCGAGCGAGGGGAGACCCAGTACTTC.